Presented here are 5 T cell receptor beta chains from one specimen sequenced in a study of blood T cells in healthy people across ages. A second about 6 to 11 cycle PCR used barcoded and J-beta primers. TCRdb reanalysed the 5' RACE reads using MiXCR and keeps one entry per CDR3 protein. The data hold about 680,000 distinct CDR3 sequences, with roughly 50% observed a single time. Sequenced: blood. The receptors were gathered from a woman aged 55-75 years in good health.

This chain joins TRBV4-3 and TRBJ1-6; 10 positions match TRBD1. The CDR3 loop spans 17 amino acids. CDR1 is LGHNA and CDR2 is YSLEER in the germline V gene. Losses at the gene ends were 1 base for V and 7 bases for J; bases not matched to a gene: 7. CDR3 in DNA: TGCGCCAGCAGCCAAGTCGCCGGGACAGGGGAGAATTCACCCCTCCACTTT. Its translation is CASSQVAGTGENSPLHF.

This clonotype was detected only a few times. V and J are TRBV7-2 and TRBJ2-5; D might be TRBD2 (5 bases). The CDR3 loop spans 16 amino acids. The ends were cut back, 10 bases at V and 5 bases at J, with 26 bases in the middle. Germline V gives CDR1 SGHTA, CDR2 FQGNSA. The CDR3 is CATEGRGSPSVETQYF. CDR3 bases: TGTGCCACGGAAGGAAGAGGGAGCCCTTCGGTGGAGACCCAGTACTTC.

This chain uses TRBV21-1 with TRBJ1-2; TRBD1 reflects the table's D call only, with no check against the DNA. TRBV21-1 is a pseudogene locus. There are 15 residues in the CDR3. The CDR3 here is CASSKDPGHPYGYTF. CDR3 sequence (DNA): TGTGCCAGCAGCAAAGACCCGGGACACCCGTATGGCTACACCTTC.

The chain links TRBV4-3 to TRBJ2-3; perhaps TRBD2 as D (5 bases). The ends were cut back, 4 bases at V and 7 bases at J, with 12 bases in the middle. The CDR3 has 13 amino acids. In germline, CDR1 is LGHNA, CDR2 YSLEER. CDR3 DNA sequence: TGCGCCAGCAGCCCATCGAACGGGAATACGCAGTATTTT. Protein product: CASSPSNGNTQYF.

The CDR3 region has the DNA TGTGCCAGCAGCAATGGACACCCCAATTCACCCCTCCACTTT. This gives the protein CASSNGHPNSPLHF. The chain has TRBV12-3 or TRBV12-4 and TRBJ1-6, with D possibly matching TRBD1 (5 bases). V lost 6 bases to trimming and J lost 7 bases, with 13 bases between them. The CDR3 contains 14 residues.